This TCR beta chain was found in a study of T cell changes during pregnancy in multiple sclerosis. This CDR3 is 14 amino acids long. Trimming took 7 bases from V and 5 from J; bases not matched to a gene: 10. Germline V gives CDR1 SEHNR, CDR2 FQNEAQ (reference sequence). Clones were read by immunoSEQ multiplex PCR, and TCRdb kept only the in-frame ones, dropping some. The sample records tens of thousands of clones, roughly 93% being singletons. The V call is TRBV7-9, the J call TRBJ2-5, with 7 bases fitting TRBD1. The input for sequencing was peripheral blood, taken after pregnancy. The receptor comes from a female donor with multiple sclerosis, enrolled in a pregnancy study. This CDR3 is CASTVTGVGETQYF. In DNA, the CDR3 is TGTGCCAGCACCGTAACAGGGGTCGGGGAGACCCAGTACTTC. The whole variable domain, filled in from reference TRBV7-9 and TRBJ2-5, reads DTGVSQNPRHKITKRGQNVTFRCDPISEHNRLYWYRQTLGQGPEFLTYFQNEAQLEKSRLLSDRFSAERPKGSFSTLEIQRTEQGDSAMYLCASTVTGVGETQYFGPGTRLLVL.